These 4 T cell receptor beta chains originate from one sample sequenced in a study of blood T cell repertoires in COVID-19. This table comes from immunoSEQ multiplex PCR, and its TCRdb copy is limited to in-frame clones, with some not included. The data show over 450,000 clones, with 85% to 90% seen just once and less than 9.5% held by the top ten. The sequenced sample consisted of peripheral blood. These receptors were obtained from a woman in her fifties or sixties with COVID-19, enrolled during active disease.

The CDR3 DNA reads as TGTGCCAGCACCAAGGGGGCCGGGGCCAACGTCCTGACTTTC. It specifies CASTKGAGANVLTF. V gene TRBV6-5 combines with J gene TRBJ2-6, with 7 bases aligning to TRBD1. Germline V gives CDR1 MNHEY, CDR2 SVGAGI. The CDR3 loop spans 14 amino acids. The ends lost 7 bases at V and 4 bases at J; junction bases unmatched: 4.

This clone was seen only a few times. This chain links TRBV5-1 with TRBJ2-7; 7 bases are a match to TRBD1. Trimming removed 2 bases from V and 2 bases from J; junction bases left unmatched: 1. CDR3 length equals 13 residues. In germline, CDR1 is SGHRS, CDR2 YFSETQ. CDR3 bases: TGCGCCAGCAGCTTCGGACAGGCCTACGAGCAGTACTTC. Its protein is CASSFGQAYEQYF.

The CDR3 spells CASSAISGRGTGELFF. CDR3 sequence (DNA): TGTGCCAGCAGTGCAATATCGGGCAGGGGGACCGGGGAGCTGTTTTTT. This chain links TRBV6-1 with TRBJ2-2, with 7 nucleotides matching TRBD1. J gave up 5 bases and V 4 bases, and 10 bases lay outside the gene matches. Germline lookup yields CDR1 MNHNS and CDR2 SASEGT. The CDR3 runs to 16 residues.

The V gene is TRBV20-1, the J gene TRBJ2-2, with 7 positions matching TRBD2. After removal of 3 bases from V and 4 bases from J, the junction contained 5 bases not matched to a gene. Germline V gene lookup returns CDR1 DFQATT and CDR2 SNEGSKA (reference sequence). This CDR3 contains 14 residues. CDR3 in DNA: TGCAGTGCTAGTGGGAGGGGAAGCACCGGGGAGCTGTTTTTT. Amino acid sequence: CSASGRGSTGELFF.